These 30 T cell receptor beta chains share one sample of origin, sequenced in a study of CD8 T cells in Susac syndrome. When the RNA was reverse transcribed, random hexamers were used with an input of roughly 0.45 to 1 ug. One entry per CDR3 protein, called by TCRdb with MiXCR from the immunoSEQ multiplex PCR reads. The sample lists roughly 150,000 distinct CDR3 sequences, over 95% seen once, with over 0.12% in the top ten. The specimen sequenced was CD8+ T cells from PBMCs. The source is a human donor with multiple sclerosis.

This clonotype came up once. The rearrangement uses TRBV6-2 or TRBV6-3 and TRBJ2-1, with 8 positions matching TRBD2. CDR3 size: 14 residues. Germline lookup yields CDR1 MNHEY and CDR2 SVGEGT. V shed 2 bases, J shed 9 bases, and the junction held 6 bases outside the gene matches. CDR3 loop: CASSYVSGDLEQFF. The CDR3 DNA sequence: TGTGCCAGCAGTTACGTTAGCGGGGATCTTGAGCAGTTCTTC.

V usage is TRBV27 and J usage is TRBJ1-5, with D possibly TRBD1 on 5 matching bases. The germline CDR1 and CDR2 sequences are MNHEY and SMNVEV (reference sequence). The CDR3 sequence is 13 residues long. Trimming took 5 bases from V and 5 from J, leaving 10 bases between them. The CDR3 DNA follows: TGTGCCAGCAGTCGGGGCCCATATCAGCCCCAGCATTTT. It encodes CASSRGPYQPQHF.

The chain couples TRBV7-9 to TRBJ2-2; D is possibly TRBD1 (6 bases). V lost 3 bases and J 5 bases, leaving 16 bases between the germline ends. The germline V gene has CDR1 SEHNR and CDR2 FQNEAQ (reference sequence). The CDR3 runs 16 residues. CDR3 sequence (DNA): TGTGCCAGCAGCTTGAGACAGGCCGAAGTGACCGGGGAGCTGTTTTTT. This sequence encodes CASSLRQAEVTGELFF.

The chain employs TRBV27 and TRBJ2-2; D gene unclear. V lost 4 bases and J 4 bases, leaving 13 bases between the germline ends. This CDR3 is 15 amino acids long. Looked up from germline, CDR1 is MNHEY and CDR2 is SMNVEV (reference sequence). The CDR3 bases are TGTGCCAGCAGTTCAACGGCTGGCAGCACCGGGGAGCTGTTTTTT. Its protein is CASSSTAGSTGELFF.

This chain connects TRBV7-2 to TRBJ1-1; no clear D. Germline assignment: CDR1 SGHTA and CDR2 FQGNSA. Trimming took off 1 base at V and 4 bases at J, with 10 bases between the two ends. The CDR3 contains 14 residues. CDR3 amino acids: CASSLVKDFTEAFF. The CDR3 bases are TGTGCCAGCAGCTTAGTGAAGGACTTCACTGAAGCTTTCTTT.

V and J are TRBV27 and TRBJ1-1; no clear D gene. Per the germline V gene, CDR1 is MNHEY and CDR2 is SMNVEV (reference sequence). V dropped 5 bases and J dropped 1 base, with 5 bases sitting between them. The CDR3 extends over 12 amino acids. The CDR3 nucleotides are TGTGCCAGCAGTAATCCGAACACTGAAGCTTTCTTT. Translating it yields CASSNPNTEAFF.

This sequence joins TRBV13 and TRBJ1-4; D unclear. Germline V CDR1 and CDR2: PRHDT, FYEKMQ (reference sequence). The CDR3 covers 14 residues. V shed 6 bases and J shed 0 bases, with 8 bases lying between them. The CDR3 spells CASRDRSTNEKLFF. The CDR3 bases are TGTGCCAGCAGGGACCGATCAACTAATGAAAAACTGTTTTTT.

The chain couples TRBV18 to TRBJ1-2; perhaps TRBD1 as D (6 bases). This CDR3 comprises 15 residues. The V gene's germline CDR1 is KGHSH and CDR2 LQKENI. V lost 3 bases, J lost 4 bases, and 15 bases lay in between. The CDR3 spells CASSPSSGDLYGYTF. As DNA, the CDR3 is TGTGCCAGCTCACCGTCTTCAGGGGATCTCTATGGCTACACCTTC.

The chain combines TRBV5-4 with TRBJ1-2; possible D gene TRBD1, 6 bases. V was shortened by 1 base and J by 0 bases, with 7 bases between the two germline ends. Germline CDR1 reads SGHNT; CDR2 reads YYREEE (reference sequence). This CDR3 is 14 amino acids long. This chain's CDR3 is CASSLRGTNYGYTF. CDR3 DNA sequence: TGTGCCAGCAGCTTGAGGGGGACTAACTATGGCTACACCTTC.

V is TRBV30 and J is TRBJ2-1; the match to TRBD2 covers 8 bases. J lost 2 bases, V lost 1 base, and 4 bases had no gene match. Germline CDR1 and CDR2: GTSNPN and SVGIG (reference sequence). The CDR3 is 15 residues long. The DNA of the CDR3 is TGTGCCTGGAGTGGTGAGCGGGGGCCCTACAATGAGCAGTTCTTC. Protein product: CAWSGERGPYNEQFF.

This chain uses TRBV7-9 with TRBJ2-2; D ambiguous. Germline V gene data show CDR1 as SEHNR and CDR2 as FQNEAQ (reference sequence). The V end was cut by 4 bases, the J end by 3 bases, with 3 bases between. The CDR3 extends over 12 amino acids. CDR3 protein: CASSWDTGELFF. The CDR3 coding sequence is TGTGCCAGCAGCTGGGACACCGGGGAGCTGTTTTTT.

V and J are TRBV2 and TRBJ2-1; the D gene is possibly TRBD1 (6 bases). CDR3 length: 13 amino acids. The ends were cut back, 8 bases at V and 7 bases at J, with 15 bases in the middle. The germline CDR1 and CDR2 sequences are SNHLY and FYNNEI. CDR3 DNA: TGTGCCAGCCAGGGACAATATAGGAATGAGCAGTTCTTC. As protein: CASQGQYRNEQFF.

The CDR3 nucleotides read TGCAGCGGCGGATTTAGCGGGGGTGATTACAATGAGCAGTTCTTC. As protein: CSGGFSGGDYNEQFF. The chain joins TRBV29-1 to TRBJ2-1, with 9 positions matching TRBD2. This CDR3 has 15 amino acids. Trimming took 7 bases from V and 4 from J; bases not matched to a gene: 11. The germline V gene has CDR1 SQVTM and CDR2 ANQGSEA.

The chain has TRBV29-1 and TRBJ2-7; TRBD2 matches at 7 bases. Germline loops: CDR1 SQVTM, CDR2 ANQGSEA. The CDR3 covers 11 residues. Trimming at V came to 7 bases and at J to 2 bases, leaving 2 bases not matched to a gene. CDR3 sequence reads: CSAGTTYEQYF. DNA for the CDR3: TGCAGCGCCGGGACTACCTACGAGCAGTACTTC.

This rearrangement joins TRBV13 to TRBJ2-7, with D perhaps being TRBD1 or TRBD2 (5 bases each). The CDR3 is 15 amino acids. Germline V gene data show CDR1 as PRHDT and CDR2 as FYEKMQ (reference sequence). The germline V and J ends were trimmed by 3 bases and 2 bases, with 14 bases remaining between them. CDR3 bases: TGTGCCAGCAGCTTGGGGCAGGGAGAGACCTACGAGCAGTACTTC. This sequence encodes CASSLGQGETYEQYF.

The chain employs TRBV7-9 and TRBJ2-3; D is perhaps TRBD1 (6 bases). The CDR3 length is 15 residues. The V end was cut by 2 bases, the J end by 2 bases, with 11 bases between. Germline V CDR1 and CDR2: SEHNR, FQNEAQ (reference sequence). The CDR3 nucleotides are TGTGCCAGCAGCTTATTAGGGGGAACCACAGATACGCAGTATTTT. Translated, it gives CASSLLGGTTDTQYF.

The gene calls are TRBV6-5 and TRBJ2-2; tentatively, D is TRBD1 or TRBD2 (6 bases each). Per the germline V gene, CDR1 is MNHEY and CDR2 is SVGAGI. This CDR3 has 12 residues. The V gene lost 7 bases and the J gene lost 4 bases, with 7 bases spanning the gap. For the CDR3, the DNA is TGTGCCAGCAAGGGGGGCACCGGGGAGCTGTTTTTT. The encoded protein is CASKGGTGELFF.

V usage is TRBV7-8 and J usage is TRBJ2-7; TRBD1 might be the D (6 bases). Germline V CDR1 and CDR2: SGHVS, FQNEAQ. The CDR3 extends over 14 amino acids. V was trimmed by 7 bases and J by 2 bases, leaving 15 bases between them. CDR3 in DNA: TGTGCCAGCACCGAAGCCAGGGGCCCCTACGAGCAGTACTTC. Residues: CASTEARGPYEQYF.

CDR3 bases: TGTGCCAGCAGCGTGGCGCCGGGCACGAGCTCCTATAATTCACCCCTCCACTTT. It yields the protein CASSVAPGTSSYNSPLHF. This sequence joins TRBV9 and TRBJ1-6, with no clear D. Germline CDR1 reads SGDLS; CDR2 reads YYNGEE. This CDR3 is built from 18 residues. V was cut by 2 bases and J by 0 bases, with 15 bases left in between. Drawing the rest from reference TRBV9 and TRBJ1-6, the complete variable domain is DSGVTQTPKHLITATGQRVTLRCSPRSGDLSVYWYQQSLDQGLQFLIQYYNGEERAKGNILERFSAQQFPDLHSELNLSSLELGDSALYFCASSVAPGTSSYNSPLHFGNGTRLTVT.

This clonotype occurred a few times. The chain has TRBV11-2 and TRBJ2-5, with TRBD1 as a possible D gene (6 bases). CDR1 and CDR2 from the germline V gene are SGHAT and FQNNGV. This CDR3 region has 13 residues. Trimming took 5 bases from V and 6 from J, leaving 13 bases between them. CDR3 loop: CASSPGTSQTQYF. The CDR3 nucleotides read TGTGCCAGCAGCCCAGGGACATCGCAGACCCAGTACTTC. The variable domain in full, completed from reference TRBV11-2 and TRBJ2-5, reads EAGVAQSPRYKIIEKRQSVAFWCNPISGHATLYWYQQILGQGPKLLIQFQNNGVVDDSQLPKDRFSAERLKGVDSTLKIQPAKLEDSAVYLCASSPGTSQTQYFGPGTRLLVL.

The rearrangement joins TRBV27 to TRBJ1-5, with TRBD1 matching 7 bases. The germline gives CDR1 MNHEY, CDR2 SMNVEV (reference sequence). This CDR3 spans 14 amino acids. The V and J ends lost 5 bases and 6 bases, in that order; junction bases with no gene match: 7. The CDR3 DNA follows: TGTGCCAGCAGTCCGGGACAGTTGGGTCAGCCCCAGCATTTT. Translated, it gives CASSPGQLGQPQHF.

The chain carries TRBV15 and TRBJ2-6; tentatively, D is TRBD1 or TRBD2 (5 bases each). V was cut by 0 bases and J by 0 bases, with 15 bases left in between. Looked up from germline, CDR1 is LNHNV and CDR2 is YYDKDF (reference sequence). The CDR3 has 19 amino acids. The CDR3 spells CATSRDPGRTLSGANVLTF. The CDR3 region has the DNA TGTGCCACCAGCAGAGATCCGGGACGGACGCTCTCTGGGGCCAACGTCCTGACTTTC.

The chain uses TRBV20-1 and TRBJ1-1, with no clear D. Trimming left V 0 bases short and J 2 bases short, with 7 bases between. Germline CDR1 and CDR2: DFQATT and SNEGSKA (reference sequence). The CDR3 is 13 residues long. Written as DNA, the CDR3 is TGCAGTGCTAGAGATGAAGTAAACACTGAAGCTTTCTTT. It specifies CSARDEVNTEAFF.

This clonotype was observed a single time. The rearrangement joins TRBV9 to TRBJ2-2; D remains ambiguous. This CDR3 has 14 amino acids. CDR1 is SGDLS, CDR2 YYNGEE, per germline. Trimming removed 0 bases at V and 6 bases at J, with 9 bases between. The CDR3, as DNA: TGTGCCAGCAGCGTAGATAACTATGCCGGGGAGCTGTTTTTT. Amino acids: CASSVDNYAGELFF.

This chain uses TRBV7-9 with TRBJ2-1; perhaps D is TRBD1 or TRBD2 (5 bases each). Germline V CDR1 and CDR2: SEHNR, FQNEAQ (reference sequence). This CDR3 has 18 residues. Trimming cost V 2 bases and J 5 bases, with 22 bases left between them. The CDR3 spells CASSLPPRERPIHNEQFF. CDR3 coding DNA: TGTGCCAGCAGCTTACCGCCCAGGGAGCGGCCCATTCACAATGAGCAGTTCTTC.

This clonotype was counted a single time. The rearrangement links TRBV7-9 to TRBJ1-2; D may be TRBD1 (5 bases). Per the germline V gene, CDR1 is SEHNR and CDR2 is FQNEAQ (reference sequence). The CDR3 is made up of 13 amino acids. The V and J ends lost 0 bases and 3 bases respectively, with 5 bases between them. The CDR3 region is CASSLAGDYGYTF. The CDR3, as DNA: TGTGCCAGCAGCTTAGCAGGGGACTATGGCTACACCTTC.

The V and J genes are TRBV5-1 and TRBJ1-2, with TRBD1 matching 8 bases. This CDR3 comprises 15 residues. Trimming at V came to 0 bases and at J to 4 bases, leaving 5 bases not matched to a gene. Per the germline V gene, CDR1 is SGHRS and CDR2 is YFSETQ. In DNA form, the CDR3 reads TGCGCCAGCAGCTTGGCCCCGACAGGGGCCTATGGCTACACCTTC. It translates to CASSLAPTGAYGYTF.

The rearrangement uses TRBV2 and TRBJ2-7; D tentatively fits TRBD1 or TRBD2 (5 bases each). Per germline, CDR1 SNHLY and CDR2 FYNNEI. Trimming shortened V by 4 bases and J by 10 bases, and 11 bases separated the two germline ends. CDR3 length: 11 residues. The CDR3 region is CASSGGNLQYF. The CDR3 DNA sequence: TGTGCCAGCAGTGGGGGGAACCTCCAGTACTTC.

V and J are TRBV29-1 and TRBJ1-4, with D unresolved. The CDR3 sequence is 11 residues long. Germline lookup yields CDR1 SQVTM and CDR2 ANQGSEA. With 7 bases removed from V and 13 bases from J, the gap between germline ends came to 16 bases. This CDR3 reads CSGQDGNILFF. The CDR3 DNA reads TGCAGCGGGCAGGACGGAAACATACTGTTTTTT.

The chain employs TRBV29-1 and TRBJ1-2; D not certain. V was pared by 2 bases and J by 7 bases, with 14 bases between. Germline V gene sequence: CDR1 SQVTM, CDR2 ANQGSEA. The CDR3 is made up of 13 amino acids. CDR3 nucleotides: TGCAGCGTTGAATCTCGGGCAATCTCTGGCTACACCTTC. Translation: CSVESRAISGYTF.